Shown below are 15 T cell receptor beta chains from a single sample sequenced in a study of T cells in Graves' hyperthyroidism and ophthalmopathy. TCR beta CDR3 region amplification was performed from RNA transcripts. The primer set for the first-round RT-PCR of the TCR CDR3 was HTBI. TCRdb fed the multiplex PCR reads into MiXCR, producing one record per CDR3 protein. The sample shows roughly 840,000 distinct CDR3 sequences, 35% to 40% of them seen only once. Material for sequencing was blood. The receptor source for this set is a young man with Graves' hyperthyroidism.

Turning to this clonotype: Possible read error: a much larger clone is one base away. V gene TRBV19 combines with J gene TRBJ1-1; D possibly corresponds to TRBD1 (5 bases). Germline V gene lookup returns CDR1 LNHDA and CDR2 SQIVND (reference sequence). The V end was cut by 5 bases, the J end by 4 bases, with 14 bases between. CDR3 size: 14 residues. The CDR3 loop is CASSVGVVGTEAFF. CDR3 sequence (DNA): TGTGCCAGTAGTGTGGGGGTGGTAGGCACTGAAGCTTTCTTT.

This clonotype showed up just once. A junction boundary mismatches the germline segment, possibly from a read error. V usage is TRBV10-3 and J usage is TRBJ1-1; D uncertain. In germline, CDR1 is ENHRY, CDR2 SYGVKD. This CDR3 is built from 15 residues. CDR3 sequence reads: CASSESRTANTEAFF. CDR3 coding DNA: TGTGCCAGCAGTGAGTCAAGGACCGCAAACACTGAAGCTTTCTTT.

This chain links TRBV20-1 with TRBJ2-7; 7 bases are a match to TRBD2. CDR1 is DFQATT and CDR2 is SNEGSKA in the germline V gene (reference sequence). V shed 3 bases, J shed 5 bases, and the junction held 7 bases outside the gene matches. This CDR3 is built from 13 residues. The CDR3 is CSARGGRQNEQYF. CDR3 coding DNA: TGCAGTGCTAGGGGAGGGAGGCAGAACGAGCAGTACTTC.

Comments on this clonotype: Here the CDR3 omits its conserved ending phenylalanine or tryptophan, so a read error is the likely source. The chain links TRBV10-2 to TRBJ1-2; 7 bases are a match to TRBD1. The CDR3 sequence is 11 residues long. Germline loops: CDR1 WSHSY, CDR2 SAAADI. V shed 8 bases and J 8 bases; nucleotides not matched to a gene: 5. The CDR3 spells CASRSGGGYTL. In nucleotides, the CDR3 is TGCGCCAGCCGGTCAGGGGGGGGCTACACCCTC.

The chain combines TRBV9 with TRBJ2-7; 7 nucleotides line up with TRBD1. With V trimmed by 3 bases and J by 0 bases, 6 bases remained unmatched. The CDR3 is 15 residues long. Germline values: CDR1 SGDLS, CDR2 YYNGEE. The CDR3: CASSGGQVDSYEQYF. The CDR3 bases are TGTGCCAGCAGCGGAGGACAGGTTGACTCCTACGAGCAGTACTTC. Together with reference TRBV9 and TRBJ2-7, the CDR3 gives the full variable domain: DSGVTQTPKHLITATGQRVTLRCSPRSGDLSVYWYQQSLDQGLQFLIQYYNGEERAKGNILERFSAQQFPDLHSELNLSSLELGDSALYFCASSGGQVDSYEQYFGPGTRLTVT.

This clonotype occurred many times. CDR3 DNA: TGTGCCAGCAGCCATGGACCTGAAGCTTTCTTT. It translates to CASSHGPEAFF. This sequence joins TRBV11-3 and TRBJ1-1; D unresolved. The CDR3 loop spans 11 amino acids. Germline values: CDR1 SGHNT, CDR2 YENEEA. V lost 5 bases and J lost 6, with 7 bases in between.

This clonotype was detected many times. The genes are TRBV7-9 and TRBJ2-5, with D possibly being TRBD2 (5 bases). The CDR3 spans 13 residues. V was shortened by 3 bases and J by 5 bases, with 10 bases between the two germline ends. The germline V gene encodes CDR1 SEHNR and CDR2 FQNEAQ (reference sequence). In DNA form, the CDR3 reads TGTGCCAGCAGCTTCGGGGTAACGGAGACCCAGTACTTC. Its protein is CASSFGVTETQYF.

This clonotype has a count of ten or more. The chain combines TRBV9 with TRBJ1-4; unclear D gene. The V and J ends lost 0 bases and 10 bases respectively, with 16 bases between them. Germline V CDR1 and CDR2: SGDLS, YYNGEE. This CDR3 has 15 amino acids. The DNA for the CDR3 is TGTGCCAGCAGCGTAGACGTGGGAGACACTGGAAAACTGTTTTTT. The encoded protein is CASSVDVGDTGKLFF.

The chain uses TRBV7-2 and TRBJ2-5; TRBD1 matches at 7 bases. V lost 5 bases, J lost 6 bases, and 9 bases stayed unmatched. This CDR3 has 14 amino acids. CDR1 is SGHTA, CDR2 FQGNSA, per germline. Here the CDR3 DNA reads TGTGCCAGCAGCCCCTGGACAGGCAGGCAGACCCAGTACTTC. It codes for CASSPWTGRQTQYF.

The chain carries TRBV27 and TRBJ2-5; D possibly corresponds to TRBD2 (5 bases). CDR1 is MNHEY, CDR2 SMNVEV, per germline (reference sequence). The CDR3 contains 14 residues. Trimming shortened V by 11 bases and J by 1 base, and 17 bases separated the two germline ends. CDR3 region: CASGKEALQETQYF. The CDR3 nucleotides read TGTGCCTCGGGAAAGGAGGCTCTCCAAGAGACCCAGTACTTC.

This clonotype was seen ten or more times. The V and J genes are TRBV6-5 and TRBJ1-2; D might be TRBD1 (5 bases). The CDR3 sequence is 13 residues long. Trimming cost V 6 bases and J 3 bases, with 11 bases left between them. Germline values: CDR1 MNHEY, CDR2 SVGAGI. CDR3 nucleotides: TGTGCCAGCAGCTACGGGACGGACTATGGCTACACCTTC. It is translated as CASSYGTDYGYTF.

The chain couples TRBV7-2 to TRBJ2-7; D not resolved. The CDR3 is 14 residues long. CDR1 is SGHTA and CDR2 is FQGNSA in the germline V gene. The V end lost 1 base, the J end lost 6 bases, and 13 bases lay between the germline ends. The CDR3 region is CASSLVSLPPEQYF. The CDR3, as DNA: TGTGCCAGCAGCTTAGTTTCCCTACCGCCCGAGCAGTACTTC.

This sequence joins TRBV6-1 and TRBJ2-2; 10 bases match TRBD2. CDR1 is MNHNS, CDR2 SASEGT, per germline. The CDR3 length is 15 residues. Germline trimming cut 6 bases from V and 6 bases from J; bases unmatched to any gene: 7. The DNA of the CDR3 is TGTGCCAGCAGGTCCGGGACTAGCGAAGCCGGGGAGCTGTTTTTT. Protein product: CASRSGTSEAGELFF.

This clonotype occurred many times. This rearrangement joins TRBV29-1 to TRBJ1-1; the D gene is possibly TRBD1 (5 bases). This CDR3 contains 14 residues. Per germline, CDR1 SQVTM and CDR2 ANQGSEA. The V end lost 4 bases, the J end lost 4 bases, and 16 bases lay between the germline ends. DNA of the CDR3: TGCAGCGTTGCGCCGTGGGGAAGGGGCACTGAAGCTTTCTTT. Its protein product is CSVAPWGRGTEAFF.

V and J are TRBV20-1 and TRBJ1-4; D remains ambiguous. Trimming removed 5 bases at V and 8 bases at J, with 18 bases between. The length of the CDR3 is 14 residues. Germline V lookup: CDR1 DFQATT, CDR2 SNEGSKA (reference sequence). CDR3 sequence reads: CSAAGLAGAEKLFF. In DNA, the CDR3 is TGCAGTGCTGCAGGCTTGGCAGGAGCCGAAAAACTGTTTTTT.